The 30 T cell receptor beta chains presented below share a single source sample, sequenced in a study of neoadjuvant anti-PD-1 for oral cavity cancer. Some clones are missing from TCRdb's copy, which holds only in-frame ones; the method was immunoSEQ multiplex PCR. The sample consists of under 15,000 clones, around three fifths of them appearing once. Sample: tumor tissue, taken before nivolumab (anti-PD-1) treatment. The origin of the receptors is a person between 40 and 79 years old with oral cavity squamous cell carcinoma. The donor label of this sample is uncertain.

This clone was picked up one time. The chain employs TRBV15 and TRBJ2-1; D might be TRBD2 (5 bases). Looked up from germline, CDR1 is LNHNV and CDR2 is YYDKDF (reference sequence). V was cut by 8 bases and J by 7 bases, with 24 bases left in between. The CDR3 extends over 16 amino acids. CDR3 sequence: CATLATFNGDKNEQFF. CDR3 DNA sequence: TGTGCCACCCTAGCAACTTTCAACGGGGATAAGAATGAGCAGTTCTTC.

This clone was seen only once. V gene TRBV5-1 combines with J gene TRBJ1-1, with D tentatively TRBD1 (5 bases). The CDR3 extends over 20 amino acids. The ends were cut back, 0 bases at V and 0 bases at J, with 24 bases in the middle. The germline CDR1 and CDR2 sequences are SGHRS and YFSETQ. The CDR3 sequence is CASSLDIRDEGWGMNTEAFF. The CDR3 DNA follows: TGCGCCAGCAGCTTGGATATCCGGGACGAGGGATGGGGCATGAACACTGAAGCTTTCTTT.

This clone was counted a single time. CDR3 nucleotide sequence: TGTGCCAGCAGCTTAGGGGAATGGAGCCAAGAGACCCAGTACTTC. Amino acids: CASSLGEWSQETQYF. The rearrangement uses TRBV7-9 and TRBJ2-5; the D is unclear. Germline CDR1 reads SEHNR; CDR2 reads FQNEAQ (reference sequence). The CDR3 runs 15 residues. Between the trimmed V and J ends, which lost 1 base and 1 base, there was a span of 10 bases.

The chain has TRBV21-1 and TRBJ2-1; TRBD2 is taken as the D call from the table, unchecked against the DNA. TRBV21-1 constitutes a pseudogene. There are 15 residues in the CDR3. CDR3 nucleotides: TGTGCCAGCAGCAAAAAACTAGCGTTTCGCAATGAGCAGTTCTTC. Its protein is CASSKKLAFRNEQFF.

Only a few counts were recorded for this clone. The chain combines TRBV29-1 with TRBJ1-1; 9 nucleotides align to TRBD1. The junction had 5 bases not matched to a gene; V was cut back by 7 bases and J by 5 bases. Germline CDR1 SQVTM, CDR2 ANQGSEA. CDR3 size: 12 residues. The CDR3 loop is CSARQGGTEAFF. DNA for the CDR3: TGCAGCGCCAGACAGGGGGGGACTGAAGCTTTCTTT.

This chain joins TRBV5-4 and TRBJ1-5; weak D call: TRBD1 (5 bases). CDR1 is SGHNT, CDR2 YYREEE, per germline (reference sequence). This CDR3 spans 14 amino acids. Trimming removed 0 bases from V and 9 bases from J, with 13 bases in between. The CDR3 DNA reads TGTGCCAGCAGCTTGGGACGGGGGGTAGGGCCCCAGCATTTT. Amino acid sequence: CASSLGRGVGPQHF.

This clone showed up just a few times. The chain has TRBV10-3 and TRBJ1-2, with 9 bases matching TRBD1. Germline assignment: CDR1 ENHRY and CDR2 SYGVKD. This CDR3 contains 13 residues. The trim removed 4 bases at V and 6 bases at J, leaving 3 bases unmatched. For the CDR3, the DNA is TGTGCCATCAGTGCGAGGACAGGGGATGGCTACACCTTC. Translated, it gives CAISARTGDGYTF.

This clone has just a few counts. In DNA form, the CDR3 reads TGTGCCAGTGGGCCGCACCAAGAGACCCAGTACTTC. Translated, it gives CASGPHQETQYF. The chain has TRBV19 and TRBJ2-5; no firm D call. The CDR3 extends over 12 amino acids. Per germline, CDR1 LNHDA and CDR2 SQIVND (reference sequence). Trimming took off 8 bases at V and 0 bases at J, with 7 bases between the two ends.

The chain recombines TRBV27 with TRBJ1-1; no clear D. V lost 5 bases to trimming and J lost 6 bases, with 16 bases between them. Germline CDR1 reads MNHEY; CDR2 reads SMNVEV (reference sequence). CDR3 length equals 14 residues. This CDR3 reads CASSRPNTLSEAFF. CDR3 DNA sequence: TGTGCCAGCAGTCGCCCCAATACATTATCTGAAGCTTTCTTT.

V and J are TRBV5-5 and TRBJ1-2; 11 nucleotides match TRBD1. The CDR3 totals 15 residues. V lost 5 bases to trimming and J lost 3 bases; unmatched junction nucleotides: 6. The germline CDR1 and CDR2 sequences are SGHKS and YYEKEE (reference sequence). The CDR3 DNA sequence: TGTGCCAGCAGTTCTGGGACAGGGGGGGACTATGGCTACACCTTC. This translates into CASSSGTGGDYGYTF. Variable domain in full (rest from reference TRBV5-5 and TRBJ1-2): DAGVTQSPTHLIKTRGQQVTLRCSPISGHKSVSWYQQVLGQGPQFIFQYYEKEERGRGNFPDRFSARQFPNYSSELNVNALLLGDSALYLCASSSGTGGDYGYTFGSGTRLTVV.

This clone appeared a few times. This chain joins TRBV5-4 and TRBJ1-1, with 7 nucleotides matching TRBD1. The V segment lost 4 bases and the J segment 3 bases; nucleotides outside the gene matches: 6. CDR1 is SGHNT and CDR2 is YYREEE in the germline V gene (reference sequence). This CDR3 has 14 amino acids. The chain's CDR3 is CASSAQGRDTEAFF. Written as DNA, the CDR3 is TGTGCCAGCAGCGCACAGGGGAGGGACACTGAAGCTTTCTTT.

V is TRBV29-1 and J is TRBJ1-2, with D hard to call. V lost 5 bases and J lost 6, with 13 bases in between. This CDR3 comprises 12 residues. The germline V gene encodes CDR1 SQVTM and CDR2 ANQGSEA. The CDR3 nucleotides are TGCAGCGTTCAGCAGTCAGGCGATGGCTACACCTTC. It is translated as CSVQQSGDGYTF.

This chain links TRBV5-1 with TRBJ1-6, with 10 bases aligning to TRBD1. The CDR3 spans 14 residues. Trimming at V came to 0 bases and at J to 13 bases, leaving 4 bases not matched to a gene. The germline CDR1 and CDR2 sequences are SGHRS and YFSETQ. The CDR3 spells CASSLGQGAPPLHF. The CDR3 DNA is TGCGCCAGCAGCTTGGGACAGGGGGCCCCCCCCCTCCACTTT. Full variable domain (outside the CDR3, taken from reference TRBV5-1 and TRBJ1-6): KAGVTQTPRYLIKTRGQQVTLSCSPISGHRSVSWYQQTPGQGLQFLFEYFSETQRNKGNFPGRFSGRQFSNSRSEMNVSTLELGDSALYLCASSLGQGAPPLHFGNGTRLTVT.

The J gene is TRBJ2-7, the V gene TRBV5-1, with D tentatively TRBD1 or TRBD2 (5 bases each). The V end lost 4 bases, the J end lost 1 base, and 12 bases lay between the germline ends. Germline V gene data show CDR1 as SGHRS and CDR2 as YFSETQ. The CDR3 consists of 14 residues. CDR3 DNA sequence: TGCGCCAGCAGCCCCCGGGACCCTTCCTACGAGCAGTACTTC. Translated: CASSPRDPSYEQYF.

The DNA of the CDR3 is TGTGCCAGCAGCCCAACAGGTGCGAGGACTGAAGCTTTCTTT. This gives the protein CASSPTGARTEAFF. The V call is TRBV11-2, the J call TRBJ1-1, with D tentatively TRBD1 (5 bases). Germline assignment: CDR1 SGHAT and CDR2 FQNNGV. This CDR3 has 14 amino acids. V lost 5 bases and J 5 bases, leaving 15 bases between the germline ends.

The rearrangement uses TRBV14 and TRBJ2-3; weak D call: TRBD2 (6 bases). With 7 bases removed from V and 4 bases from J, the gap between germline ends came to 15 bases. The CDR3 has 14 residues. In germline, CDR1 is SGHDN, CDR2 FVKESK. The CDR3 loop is CASTLGRGPDTQYF. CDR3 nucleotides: TGTGCCAGCACGCTCGGGAGAGGGCCAGATACGCAGTATTTT.

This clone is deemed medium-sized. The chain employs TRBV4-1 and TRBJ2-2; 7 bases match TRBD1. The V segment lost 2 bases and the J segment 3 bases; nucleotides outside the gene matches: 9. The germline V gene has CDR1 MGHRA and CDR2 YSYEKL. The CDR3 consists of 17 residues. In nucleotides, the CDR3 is TGCGCCAGCAGCCAACCGGTTCAGACAGGGTACACCGGGGAGCTGTTTTTT. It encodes CASSQPVQTGYTGELFF.

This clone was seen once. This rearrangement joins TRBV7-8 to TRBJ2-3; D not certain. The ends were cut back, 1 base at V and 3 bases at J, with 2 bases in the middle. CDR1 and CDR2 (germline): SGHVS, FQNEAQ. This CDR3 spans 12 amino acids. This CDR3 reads CASSLETDTQYF. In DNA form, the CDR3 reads TGTGCCAGCAGCTTAGAGACAGATACGCAGTATTTT.

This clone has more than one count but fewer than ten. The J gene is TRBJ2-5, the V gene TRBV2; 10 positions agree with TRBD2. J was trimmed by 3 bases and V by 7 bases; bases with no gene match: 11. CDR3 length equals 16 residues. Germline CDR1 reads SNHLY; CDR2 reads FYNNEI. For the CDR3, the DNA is TGTGCCAGCATTAATACCGGGACTAGCGTAGAAGAGACCCAGTACTTC. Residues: CASINTGTSVEETQYF. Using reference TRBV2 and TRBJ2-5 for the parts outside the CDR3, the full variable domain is EPEVTQTPSHQVTQMGQEVILRCVPISNHLYFYWYRQILGQKVEFLVSFYNNEISEKSEIFDDQFSVERPDGSNFTLKIRSTKLEDSAMYFCASINTGTSVEETQYFGPGTRLLVL.

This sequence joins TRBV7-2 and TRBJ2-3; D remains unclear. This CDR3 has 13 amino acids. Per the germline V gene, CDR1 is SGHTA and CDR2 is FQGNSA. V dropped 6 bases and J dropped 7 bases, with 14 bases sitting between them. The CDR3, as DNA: TGTGCCAGCAGAGAGCCTGGGCGTAATACGCAGTATTTT. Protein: CASREPGRNTQYF.

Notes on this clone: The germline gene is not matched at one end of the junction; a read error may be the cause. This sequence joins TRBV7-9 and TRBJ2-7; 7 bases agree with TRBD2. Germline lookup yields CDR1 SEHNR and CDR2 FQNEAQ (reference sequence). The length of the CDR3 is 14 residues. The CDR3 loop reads CASSPGLDSHEQYF. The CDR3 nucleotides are TGTGCCAGCAGCCCCGGACTAGACTCCCACGAGCAGTACTTC.

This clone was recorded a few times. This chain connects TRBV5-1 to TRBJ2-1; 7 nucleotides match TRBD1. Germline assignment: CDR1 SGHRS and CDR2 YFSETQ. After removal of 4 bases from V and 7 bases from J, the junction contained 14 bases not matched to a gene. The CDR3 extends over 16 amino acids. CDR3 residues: CASSIRDSGLINEQFF. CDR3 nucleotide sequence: TGCGCCAGCAGCATCCGGGACAGCGGTTTGATAAATGAGCAGTTCTTC.

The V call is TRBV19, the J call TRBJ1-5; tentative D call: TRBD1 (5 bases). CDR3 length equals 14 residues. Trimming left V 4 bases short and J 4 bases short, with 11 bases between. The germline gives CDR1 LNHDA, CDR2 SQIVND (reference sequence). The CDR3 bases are TGTGCCAGTAGTACACAGGCCTATAATCAGCCCCAGCATTTT. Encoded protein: CASSTQAYNQPQHF.

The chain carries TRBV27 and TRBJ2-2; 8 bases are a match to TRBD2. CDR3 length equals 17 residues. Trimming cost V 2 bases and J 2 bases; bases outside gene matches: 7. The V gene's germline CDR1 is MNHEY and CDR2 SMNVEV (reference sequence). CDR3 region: CASSLMGSGINTGELFF. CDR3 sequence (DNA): TGTGCCAGCAGTTTAATGGGTAGCGGGATTAACACCGGGGAGCTGTTTTTT.

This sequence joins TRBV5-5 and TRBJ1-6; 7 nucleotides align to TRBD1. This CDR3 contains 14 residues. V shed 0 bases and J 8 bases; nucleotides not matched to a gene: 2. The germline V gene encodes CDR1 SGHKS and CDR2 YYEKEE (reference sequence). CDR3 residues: CASSLEQGHSPLHF. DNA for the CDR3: TGTGCCAGCAGCTTGGAACAGGGGCATTCACCCCTCCACTTT. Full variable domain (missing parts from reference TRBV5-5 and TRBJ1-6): DAGVTQSPTHLIKTRGQQVTLRCSPISGHKSVSWYQQVLGQGPQFIFQYYEKEERGRGNFPDRFSARQFPNYSSELNVNALLLGDSALYLCASSLEQGHSPLHFGNGTRLTVT.

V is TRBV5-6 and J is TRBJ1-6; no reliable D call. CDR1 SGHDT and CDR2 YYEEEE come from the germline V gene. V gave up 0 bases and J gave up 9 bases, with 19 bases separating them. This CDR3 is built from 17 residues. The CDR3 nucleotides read TGTGCCAGCAGCTTGGGAGTCGGCAGGACCTGGGGTTCACCCCTCCACTTT. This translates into CASSLGVGRTWGSPLHF.

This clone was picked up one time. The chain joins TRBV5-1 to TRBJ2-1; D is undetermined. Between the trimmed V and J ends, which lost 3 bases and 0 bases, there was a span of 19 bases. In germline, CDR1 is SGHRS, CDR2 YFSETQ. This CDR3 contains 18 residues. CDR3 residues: CASSWNPAASPSYNEQFF. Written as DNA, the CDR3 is TGCGCCAGCAGCTGGAACCCCGCAGCCAGTCCCTCCTACAATGAGCAGTTCTTC.

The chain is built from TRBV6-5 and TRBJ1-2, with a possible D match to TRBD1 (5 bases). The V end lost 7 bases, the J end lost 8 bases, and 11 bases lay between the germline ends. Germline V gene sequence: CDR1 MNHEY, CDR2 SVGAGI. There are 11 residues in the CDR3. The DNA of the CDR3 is TGTGCCAGCACAGGGCTGGTCGGCTACACCTTC. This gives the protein CASTGLVGYTF.

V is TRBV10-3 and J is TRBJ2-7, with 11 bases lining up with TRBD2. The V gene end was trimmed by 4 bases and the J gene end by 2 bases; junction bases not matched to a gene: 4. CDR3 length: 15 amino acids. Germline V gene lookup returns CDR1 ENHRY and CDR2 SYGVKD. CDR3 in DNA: TGTGCCATCAGTGCGGGTAGCGGGGGGGCCTACGAGCAGTACTTC. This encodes CAISAGSGGAYEQYF.

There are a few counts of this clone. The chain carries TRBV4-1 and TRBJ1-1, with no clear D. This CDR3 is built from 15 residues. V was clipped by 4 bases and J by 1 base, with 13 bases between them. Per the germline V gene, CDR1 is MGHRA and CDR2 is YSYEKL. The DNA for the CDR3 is TGCGCCAGCAGCCTCCGTGAGGGAGGGAACACTGAAGCTTTCTTT. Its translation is CASSLREGGNTEAFF.